A single sample gave rise to the 22 T cell receptor delta chains below, sequenced in a study of gamma-delta T cells after stem cell transplantation. TCRdb ran CATT on the RT-PCR reads. The sample lists 1,500 to 2,000 delta-chain clones, around a third occurring once. Sequenced input: gamma-delta T cells. The receptor set was obtained from a human donor. It is not recorded whose cells these are; they may come from a transplant donor.

This clone was detected a few times. This may stem from a read error, because a much larger clone lies one nucleotide away. In the same sample, other DNA sequences code for this CDR3. CDR3 sequence: CACDTVFPGRGKTKDTDKLIF. The CDR3 DNA reads as TGTGCCTGTGACACCGTTTTCCCCGGACGGGGGAAAACTAAGGACACCGATAAGCTCATCTTT. This chain connects TRDV2 to TRDJ1; a possible D gene is TRDD3 (6 bases). The CDR3 extends over 21 amino acids. From germline, CDR1 is GEAIGNYY and CDR2 EKD.

This clone has a single count. Other DNA sequences from this sample encode an identical CDR3 as well. The chain carries TRDV2 and TRDJ1, with TRDD3 as a possible D gene (7 bases). The CDR3 runs 18 residues. V gave up 5 bases and J gave up 0 bases, with 24 bases separating them. The germline V gene has CDR1 GEAIGNYY and CDR2 EKD. As DNA, the CDR3 is TGTGCCTGTGGATGTCTGGGGGTCCTACCGAGCCACACCGATAAACTCATCTTT. The encoded protein is CACGCLGVLPSHTDKLIF.

This clone was detected a few times. The chain uses TRDV2 and TRDJ1; D is perhaps TRDD3 (5 bases). The CDR3 extends over 17 amino acids. The germline V gene has CDR1 GEAIGNYY and CDR2 EKD. Trimming removed 4 bases from V and 2 bases from J, with 22 bases in between. CDR3 in amino acids: CACEPVLAHRDTDKLIF. The DNA of the CDR3 is TGTGCCTGTGAACCTGTACTGGCCCACCGAGATACCGATAAACTCATCTTT.

This clone is labeled as large. This sample includes further DNA sequences coding for the same CDR3. The chain has TRDV2 and TRDJ1, with 8 bases lining up with TRDD3. Germline CDR1 GEAIGNYY, CDR2 EKD. The CDR3 extends over 16 amino acids. Trimming at V came to 1 base and at J to 4 bases, leaving 10 bases not matched to a gene. The CDR3 is CACDTVRGDTRDKLIF. The CDR3 bases are TGTGCCTGTGACACTGTAAGAGGGGATACTCGCGATAAACTCATCTTT.

Details on this clone: A junction end diverges from the germline sequence, so it may reflect a read error. The V call is TRDV2, the J call TRDJ1; TRDD3 matches at 13 bases. The CDR3 has 19 residues. The germline gives CDR1 GEAIGNYY, CDR2 EKD. The CDR3 spells CACDPVLGDTPNYTDNLIF. In nucleotides, the CDR3 is TGTGCCTGTGACCCGGTACTGGGGGATACGCCCAACTACACCGATAACCTCATCTTT.

Comment on this clone: A much bigger clone sits one base away, suggesting this may be a read error. This chain uses TRDV2 with TRDJ1; perhaps TRDD3 as D (5 bases). Germline V gene lookup returns CDR1 GEAIGNYY and CDR2 EKD. V was trimmed by 0 bases and J by 11 bases, leaving 24 bases between them. This CDR3 contains 16 residues. The CDR3 spells CACDTVVPGVEMSLIF. The CDR3 nucleotides read TGTGCCTGTGACACCGTGGTTCCGGGGGTAGAGATGAGTCTCATCTTT.

There are a few counts of this clone. The V call is TRDV2, the J call TRDJ1; TRDD3 matches at 8 bases. The CDR3 runs to 19 residues. Unmatched junction bases numbered 14, after V lost 0 bases and J lost 0 bases. Germline V gene lookup returns CDR1 GEAIGNYY and CDR2 EKD. The CDR3 here is CACDTVERGDKLDTDKLIF. CDR3 coding DNA: TGTGCCTGTGACACCGTGGAACGGGGGGATAAGCTCGACACCGATAAACTCATCTTT.

Concerning this clone: A much larger clonotype is one base distant, so this may be a read error. The chain employs TRDV2 and TRDJ1, with 12 bases identical to TRDD3. Germline V gene sequence: CDR1 GEAIGNYY, CDR2 EKD. This CDR3 spans 16 amino acids. The CDR3 here is CACDHVLGDTNDELIF. In DNA form, the CDR3 reads TGTGCCTGTGACCACGTACTGGGGGATACTAACGATGAACTCATCTTT.

The CDR3 DNA follows: TGTGCCTGTGACCCTCTACTGGGGGATACGCCTATTGTCGGGACCGATAAACTCATCTTT. Protein: CACDPLLGDTPIVGTDKLIF. The V and J genes are TRDV2 and TRDJ1, with 13 bases that match TRDD3. Unmatched junction bases numbered 17, after V lost 3 bases and J lost 2 bases. The CDR3 totals 20 residues. Germline CDR1 reads GEAIGNYY; CDR2 reads EKD.

The rearrangement joins TRDV2 to TRDJ3, with TRDD3 matching over 12 bases. The CDR3 is 20 residues long. CDR1 is GEAIGNYY and CDR2 is EKD in the germline V gene. The V segment lost 1 base and the J segment 0 bases; nucleotides outside the gene matches: 6. The CDR3 loop reads CACDTVLGDTRSWDTRQMFF. Here the CDR3 DNA reads TGTGCCTGTGACACGGTACTGGGGGATACCCGCTCCTGGGACACCCGACAGATGTTTTTC.

The rearrangement links TRDV2 to TRDJ1; 12 nucleotides agree with TRDD3. Per the germline V gene, CDR1 is GEAIGNYY and CDR2 is EKD. Trimming took 3 bases from V and 0 from J; bases not matched to a gene: 10. The CDR3 extends over 18 amino acids. The chain's CDR3 is CACDAILGDTSYTDKLIF. DNA of the CDR3: TGTGCCTGTGACGCTATACTGGGGGATACTTCGTACACCGATAAACTCATCTTT.

The chain joins TRDV2 to TRDJ1; maybe TRDD3 (5 bases). The germline V gene encodes CDR1 GEAIGNYY and CDR2 EKD. The V and J ends lost 4 bases and 4 bases respectively, with 18 bases between them. The CDR3 runs to 15 residues. The DNA for the CDR3 is TGTGCCTGTGATAGTCTGGGTGGCGTGGACGATAAACTCATCTTT. Residues: CACDSLGGVDDKLIF.

The CDR3 region has the DNA TGTGCCTGTGACACCGCGGAACGTACTGGGGGTTTCGACACCGATAAACTCATCTTT. Its protein is CACDTAERTGGFDTDKLIF. The gene calls are TRDV2 and TRDJ1; the match to TRDD3 covers 8 bases. The CDR3 runs 19 residues. Trimming cost V 0 bases and J 0 bases; bases outside gene matches: 14. Germline V gives CDR1 GEAIGNYY, CDR2 EKD.

For this clone: Germline and junction disagree at one end, which may indicate a read error. V is TRDV2 and J is TRDJ1; 9 positions match TRDD3. The CDR3 spans 18 residues. Germline V gene data show CDR1 as GEAIGNYY and CDR2 as EKD. The CDR3 loop reads CACDTSFTGGAYTDKPIF. CDR3 coding DNA: TGTGCCTGTGACACCTCCTTTACTGGGGGAGCTTACACCGATAAACCCATCTTT.

This clone is judged medium-sized. The V call is TRDV2, the J call TRDJ1, with D unresolved. The CDR3 runs 15 residues. V was trimmed by 1 base and J by 0 bases, leaving 11 bases between them. Per germline, CDR1 GEAIGNYY and CDR2 EKD. CDR3 nucleotides: TGTGCCTGTGACACGCTTAGTGGAGACACCGATAAACTCATCTTT. Amino acids: CACDTLSGDTDKLIF.

Comment on this clone: A far larger clone is one nucleotide away, so this likely arose from a read error. The V and J genes are TRDV2 and TRDJ1; 10 bases align to TRDD3. The CDR3 contains 18 residues. The J segment lost 1 base and the V segment lost 5 bases, leaving 15 bases of the junction unmatched. The germline V gene encodes CDR1 GEAIGNYY and CDR2 EKD. This CDR3 is CACGRIPTGDTLTDKLIF. The DNA of the CDR3 is TGTGCCTGTGGCCGCATTCCTACGGGGGATACGCTCACCGATAAACTCATCTTT.

Turning to this clone: A read error may be the cause here, since a much bigger clone is one base away. The sample holds other DNA sequences that translate to the same CDR3. The J gene is TRDJ1, the V gene TRDV2, with D perhaps matching TRDD1 or TRDD3 (5 bases each). The CDR3 loop spans 22 amino acids. Looked up from germline, CDR1 is GEAIGNYY and CDR2 is EKD. Trimming cost V 0 bases and J 2 bases, with 33 bases left between them. Here the CDR3 DNA reads TGTGCCTGTGACACCGTATCGCAGGCTGAAAATACTGGTGGGCCAGGGACCGATAAACTCATCTTT. This codes for CACDTVSQAENTGGPGTDKLIF.

This clone was counted only a few times. The chain uses TRDV2 and TRDJ3; the match to TRDD3 covers 8 bases. Germline V gene data show CDR1 as GEAIGNYY and CDR2 as EKD. J gave up 0 bases and V 1 base, and 10 bases lay outside the gene matches. The CDR3 loop spans 20 amino acids. CDR3 region: CACDTLGDTRGSWDTRQMFF. In DNA, the CDR3 is TGTGCCTGTGACACGCTGGGGGACACTCGCGGCTCCTGGGACACCCGACAGATGTTTTTC.

This clone is termed medium-sized. V is TRDV2 and J is TRDJ2, with 8 bases matching TRDD3. Germline loops: CDR1 GEAIGNYY, CDR2 EKD. Trimming cost V 1 base and J 10 bases; bases outside gene matches: 7. The CDR3 loop spans 14 amino acids. The CDR3: CACDTLGGREQLFF. As DNA, the CDR3 is TGTGCCTGTGACACACTGGGGGGACGGGAACAACTCTTCTTT.

This clone was picked up a small number of times. The sample carries other DNA sequences with the same CDR3. This rearrangement joins TRDV2 to TRDJ1; TRDD3 matches at 9 bases. V was clipped by 7 bases and J by 1 base; unmatched bases: 12. This CDR3 is 16 amino acids long. Germline CDR1 GEAIGNYY, CDR2 EKD. This CDR3 is CACDPLGESSTDKLIF. The DNA for the CDR3 is TGTGCCTGCGACCCACTGGGGGAATCGAGCACCGATAAACTCATCTTT.

The CDR3: CACDTVGGTGDNTDKLIF. CDR3 DNA: TGTGCCTGTGACACCGTTGGGGGTACTGGGGACAACACCGATAAACTCATCTTT. The J gene is TRDJ1, the V gene TRDV2; 7 nucleotides match TRDD3. Germline V gives CDR1 GEAIGNYY, CDR2 EKD. The CDR3 has 18 residues. The junction had 12 bases not matched to a gene; V was cut back by 0 bases and J by 0 bases.

This clone was counted only a few times. J is TRDJ1 and V is TRDV2; 9 bases align to TRDD3. This CDR3 spans 20 amino acids. The trim removed 3 bases at V and 1 base at J, leaving 20 bases unmatched. Germline V gene lookup returns CDR1 GEAIGNYY and CDR2 EKD. CDR3 sequence: CACDPLGPTSGGLSTDKLIF. As DNA, the CDR3 is TGTGCCTGTGACCCCCTTGGTCCTACGTCTGGGGGATTATCCACCGATAAACTCATCTTT.